Presented here are 31 T cell receptor beta chains from one specimen sequenced in a study of T cells in women clearing cervical HPV infection. Measured with immunoSEQ multiplex PCR; TCRdb has only the in-frame clones, and not every one. In all, the sample yields roughly 12,000 clones. Sequences were obtained from blood buffy coat. These receptors were collected from a woman between 18 and 75 years old with a cervical HPV16 infection that either progressed to CIN3+ or cleared (not recorded which).

A remark on this clone: With the read ending 3 residues before the CDR3 end, the germline J gene is used to fill in that end. The gene calls are TRBV9 and TRBJ2-3, with D perhaps TRBD1 (6 bases). In germline, CDR1 is SGDLS, CDR2 YYNGEE. This CDR3 has 14 residues. The CDR3: CASSVGGGRGTQYF. CDR3 bases read: TGTGCCAGCAGCGTAGGAGGAGGCAGGGGCACG.

A word on this clone: The read finishes 3 residues shy of the CDR3 end, and the germline J gene is used to complete it. The rearrangement links TRBV11-2 to TRBJ1-3; no clear D. This CDR3 is 12 amino acids long. CDR1 is SGHAT and CDR2 is FQNNGV in the germline V gene. The germline V and J ends were trimmed by 6 bases and 4 bases, with 7 bases remaining between them. Partial CDR3 DNA: TGTGCCAGCAGTTCATTCGGAAACACC. Translated, it gives CASSSFGNT. In full, the CDR3 is CASSSFGNTIYF.

About this clone: Read coverage stops 3 residues before the CDR3 terminus; the germline J gene supplies the remainder. V gene TRBV12-3 or TRBV12-4 combines with J gene TRBJ2-5; 8 bases line up with TRBD1. With V trimmed by 5 bases and J by 4 bases, 9 bases remained unmatched. This CDR3 comprises 15 residues. Incomplete CDR3 DNA: TGTGCCAGCAGTGATAACAGGGGGAGAGGAGAGACC. Protein product: CASSDNRGRGET. The full CDR3 protein reads CASSDNRGRGETQYF.

Concerning this clone itself: The read ends 3 residues early relative to the CDR3; the germline J gene fills the gap. The V gene is TRBV18, the J gene TRBJ1-2; D is possibly TRBD1 (5 bases). This CDR3 has 14 amino acids. Germline assignment: CDR1 KGHSH and CDR2 LQKENI. CDR3 bases read: TGTGCCAGCTCACCACCATCGGGGGTCGATGAC. Translation gives CASSPPSGVDD. The entire CDR3 sequence reads CASSPPSGVDDYTF.

CDR3 bases read: TGTGCCAGTAGAACGGCGGAACCTCATTCACCC. Its protein is CASRTAEPHSP. The CDR3, in full, reads CASRTAEPHSPLHF. The rearrangement uses TRBV19 and TRBJ1-6; D call uncertain. The read ends 3 residues early relative to the CDR3; the germline J gene fills the gap. Germline V gives CDR1 LNHDA, CDR2 SQIVND (reference sequence). The V end lost 6 bases, the J end lost 8 bases, and 14 bases lay between the germline ends. CDR3 length: 14 amino acids.

Note on this clone: Read coverage stops 3 residues before the CDR3 terminus; the germline J gene supplies the remainder. This rearrangement joins TRBV10-3 to TRBJ2-3; D ambiguous. V was cut by 3 bases and J by 1 base, with 5 bases left in between. This CDR3 comprises 13 residues. Germline V gene sequence: CDR1 ENHRY, CDR2 SYGVKD. The CDR3: CAISDSRTDTQYF. The DNA read from the CDR3 is TGTGCCATCAGTGACAGTCGCACAGATACG.

This clone is deemed medium-sized (0.01 to 0.1%) by its frequency. The read finishes 3 residues shy of the CDR3 end, and the germline J gene is used to complete it. The chain is built from TRBV20-1 and TRBJ2-1; D gene ambiguous. The V end was cut by 3 bases, the J end by 9 bases, with 18 bases between. Germline V CDR1 and CDR2: DFQATT, SNEGSKA (reference sequence). The CDR3 runs 14 residues. The CDR3 sequence is CSASSRLDGPEQFF. CDR3 bases read: TGCAGTGCTAGTTCCCGACTGGATGGTCCTGAG.

As for this clone: The read ends 3 residues shy of where the CDR3 ends; the end is completed using the germline J gene. This chain joins TRBV10-3 and TRBJ2-5, with 11 bases lining up with TRBD1. This CDR3 contains 16 residues. Trimming removed 6 bases from V and 0 bases from J; junction bases left unmatched: 6. Looked up from germline, CDR1 is ENHRY and CDR2 is SYGVKD. The sequenced part of the CDR3 DNA is TGTGCCATCAGGGACCGGGACAGGGGGGACCAAGAGACC. Translated: CAIRDRDRGDQET. The full CDR3 is CAIRDRDRGDQETQYF.

Comments on this clone: The read gets to within 3 residues of the CDR3 end, and the germline J gene fills in the rest. The chain has TRBV7-8 and TRBJ2-3, with TRBD2 matching over 8 bases. Germline CDR1 is SGHVS and CDR2 is FQNEAQ. The CDR3 sequence is 15 residues long. J lost 6 bases, V lost 1 base, and 6 bases had no gene match. Here the CDR3 reads CASSLGMTSADTQYF. The CDR3 DNA, read in part, is TGTGCCAGCAGCTTAGGCATGACTAGCGCCGATACG.

The CDR3 here is CSASGAEPYEQYF. CDR3 DNA, as far as it was read: TGCAGCGCCAGTGGGGCAGAACCCTACGAG. The rearrangement joins TRBV29-1 to TRBJ2-7; weak D call: TRBD1 (5 bases). The observed sequence ends 3 residues before the CDR3 terminus, with the missing tail filled in from the germline J gene. The V end was cut by 7 bases, the J end by 2 bases, with 15 bases between. This CDR3 is 13 amino acids long. Germline V gives CDR1 SQVTM, CDR2 ANQGSEA.

Remarks on this clone: The CDR3 end is not reached by the read, which stops 3 residues before it; the germline J gene fills it in. The J gene is TRBJ1-5, the V gene TRBV6-1, with TRBD1 matching over 9 bases. Germline loops: CDR1 MNHNS, CDR2 SASEGT. The junction had 9 bases not matched to a gene; V was cut back by 3 bases and J by 6 bases. The length of the CDR3 is 16 residues. The CDR3 DNA, read in part, is TGTGCCAGCAGTGAGACCGGGACAGGGTTCGGTCAGCCC. Amino acid sequence: CASSETGTGFGQP. The full-length CDR3 reads as CASSETGTGFGQPQHF.

Concerning this clone: The missing CDR3 end, 3 residues past where the read stops, is filled in from the germline J gene. This rearrangement joins TRBV19 to TRBJ2-7, with a tentative D call TRBD1 (5 bases). Germline loops: CDR1 LNHDA, CDR2 SQIVND (reference sequence). V lost 1 base and J lost 3, with 13 bases in between. This CDR3 contains 15 residues. The covered CDR3 bases are TGTGCCAGTAGTATAGGACCGACAGCCCGCTACGAG. This codes for CASSIGPTARYE. From start to end, the CDR3 is CASSIGPTARYEQYF.

In regard to this clone: The DNA ends 3 residues before the CDR3 does, and the rest of the CDR3 is filled in from the germline J gene. This rearrangement joins TRBV19 to TRBJ2-4; 9 bases agree with TRBD1. The length of the CDR3 is 15 residues. CDR1 and CDR2 from the germline V gene are LNHDA and SQIVND (reference sequence). CDR3 amino acids: CASRTGGETPYGQYF. The DNA read from the CDR3 is TGTGCCAGTAGGACAGGGGGTGAAACTCCCTATGGT.

On this clone itself: The read terminates 3 residues ahead of where the CDR3 ends, so the germline J gene completes it. The rearrangement links TRBV18 to TRBJ1-2; 10 bases agree with TRBD1. Germline assignment: CDR1 KGHSH and CDR2 LQKENI. This CDR3 has 16 amino acids. The CDR3 bases that were read are TGTGCCAGCTCACCAGGTCCGGGACAGGGGTACAATGAC. Protein: CASSPGPGQGYND. The CDR3 in full is CASSPGPGQGYNDYTF.

About this clone: The read gets to within 3 residues of the CDR3 end, and the germline J gene fills in the rest. This sequence joins TRBV18 and TRBJ2-3; D perhaps matches TRBD2 (7 bases). Trimming stripped 0 bases from V and 2 bases from J, with 15 bases between. Germline loops: CDR1 KGHSH, CDR2 LQKENI. The CDR3 length is 17 residues. The covered CDR3 bases are TGTGCCAGCTCACCACCATCTAAGGCGGGGGCCACAGATACG. Translating gives CASSPPSKAGATDT. The whole CDR3 protein reads CASSPPSKAGATDTQYF.

On this clone: The read ends 3 residues before the CDR3 terminus; that terminus is restored from the germline J gene. The chain recombines TRBV12-3 or TRBV12-4 with TRBJ1-5, with D unresolved. Trimming pared 3 bases from V and 4 bases from J, leaving 7 bases between. The CDR3 is 13 amino acids. The CDR3 DNA, read in part, is TGTGCCAGCAGTTTCCTCCTGAATCAGCCC. Translated, it gives CASSFLLNQP. The full CDR3 is CASSFLLNQPQHF.

Of note for this clone: Sequencing ends 3 residues short of the CDR3 end; the germline J gene provides the rest. J is TRBJ2-5 and V is TRBV24-1, with D unresolved. Germline V gene sequence: CDR1 KGHDR, CDR2 SFDVKD. The CDR3 length is 15 residues. Trimming removed 3 bases at V and 2 bases at J, with 12 bases between. Here the CDR3 reads CATSDLLRGQETQYF. The CDR3 DNA, read in part, is TGTGCCACCAGTGATCTACTAAGAGGACAAGAGACC.

Concerning this clone itself: The read comes to an end 3 residues before the CDR3 does, leaving the germline J gene to fill in the end. The genes are TRBV28 and TRBJ2-7; TRBD1 is a possible D gene (6 bases). The CDR3 runs to 13 residues. The germline gives CDR1 MDHEN, CDR2 SYDVKM. Trimming shortened V by 2 bases and J by 3 bases, and 8 bases separated the two germline ends. The part of the CDR3 DNA that was read is TGTGCCAGCAGTTTACAGGACAGCTACGAG. Translation gives CASSLQDSYE. Given in full, the CDR3 is CASSLQDSYEQYF.

With regard to this clone: The CDR3 goes on 3 residues after the read ends, and that part is filled in from the germline J gene. This chain joins TRBV19 and TRBJ1-5; D is perhaps TRBD1 (5 bases). The CDR3 contains 16 residues. V shed 4 bases and J shed 6 bases, with 19 bases lying between them. CDR1 LNHDA and CDR2 SQIVND come from the germline V gene (reference sequence). The CDR3 here is CASSRIDRLGGQPQHF. The part of the CDR3 DNA that was read is TGTGCCAGTAGTAGAATTGACAGATTGGGGGGTCAGCCC.

For this clone: The read finishes 3 residues shy of the CDR3 end, and the germline J gene is used to complete it. This sequence joins TRBV4-1 and TRBJ1-1, with D possibly matching TRBD1 (6 bases). Trimming left V 2 bases short and J 5 bases short, with 15 bases between. Germline lookup yields CDR1 MGHRA and CDR2 YSYEKL. The CDR3 is 15 amino acids. The CDR3 here is CASSQPIQGRTEAFF. CDR3 DNA (partial): TGCGCCAGCAGCCAACCTATACAGGGACGAACTGAA.

To note about this clone: The read ends 3 residues shy of where the CDR3 ends; the end is completed using the germline J gene. The rearrangement links TRBV28 to TRBJ1-4; TRBD1 is a possible D gene (5 bases). V was cut by 6 bases and J by 5 bases, with 16 bases left in between. Germline values: CDR1 MDHEN, CDR2 SYDVKM. The length of the CDR3 is 15 residues. CDR3 bases read: TGTGCCAGCAGGCCTACTACAGGTTTCAATGAAAAA. It yields the protein CASRPTTGFNEK. The entire CDR3 reads CASRPTTGFNEKLFF.

The CDR3 region is CASSQSGQDAEAFF. The DNA read from the CDR3 is TGTGCCAGCAGCCAATCCGGACAGGATGCTGAA. J is TRBJ1-1 and V is TRBV16, with 7 bases matching TRBD1. The CDR3 end lies 3 residues beyond the end of the read and is filled in from the germline J gene. V lost 0 bases to trimming and J lost 6 bases; unmatched junction nucleotides: 4. Germline V gene lookup returns CDR1 KGHSY and CDR2 FQNENV. The CDR3 length is 14 residues. Drawing the rest from reference TRBV16 and TRBJ1-1, the complete variable domain is GEEVAQTPKHLVRGEGQKAKLYCAPIKGHSYVFWYQQVLKNEFKFLISFQNENVFDETGMPKERFSAKCLPNSPCSLEIQATKLEDSAVYFCASSQSGQDAEAFFGQGTRLTVV.

Regarding this clone: The read gets to within 3 residues of the CDR3 end, and the germline J gene fills in the rest. V gene TRBV10-3 combines with J gene TRBJ1-1; TRBD1 is a possible D gene (6 bases). CDR3 length equals 11 residues. CDR1 and CDR2 (germline): ENHRY, SYGVKD. V lost 10 bases and J lost 4, with 10 bases in between. CDR3 region: CATQGSTEAFF. The part of the CDR3 DNA that was read is TGTGCCACCCAGGGGAGCACTGAA.

Details on this clone: The read comes to an end 3 residues before the CDR3 does, leaving the germline J gene to fill in the end. The gene calls are TRBV30 and TRBJ2-7, with 10 bases matching TRBD1. CDR1 GTSNPN and CDR2 SVGIG come from the germline V gene (reference sequence). This CDR3 has 12 residues. V was pared by 7 bases and J by 3 bases, with 3 bases of the junction left unmatched. The CDR3 reads CASGQGVYEQYF. The CDR3 DNA, read in part, is TGTGCCTCAGGACAGGGGGTCTACGAG.

For this clone: The read falls 3 residues short of the CDR3 end, and the missing part is taken from the germline J gene. The V and J genes are TRBV28 and TRBJ1-5; unclear D gene. The V gene lost 3 bases and the J gene lost 3 bases, with 9 bases spanning the gap. The CDR3 contains 14 residues. Germline V gene lookup returns CDR1 MDHEN and CDR2 SYDVKM. The CDR3 spells CASSFGIPNQPQHF. Partial CDR3 DNA: TGTGCCAGCAGTTTCGGTATCCCCAATCAGCCC.

Comments on this clone: Coverage ceases 3 residues before the CDR3 finishes, and the germline J gene fills in the end. The chain couples TRBV5-1 to TRBJ1-4; 11 nucleotides agree with TRBD1. This CDR3 is 14 amino acids long. The trim removed 3 bases at V and 7 bases at J, leaving 2 bases unmatched. CDR1 SGHRS and CDR2 YFSETQ come from the germline V gene. The CDR3 loop is CASSSGTGGEKLFF. The covered CDR3 bases are TGCGCCAGCAGCTCGGGGACAGGGGGTGAAAAA.

As concerns this clone: Read data end 3 residues before the CDR3 end; the end is taken from the germline J gene. The V call is TRBV9, the J call TRBJ1-6; 8 nucleotides align to TRBD1. The junction had 4 bases not matched to a gene; V was cut back by 0 bases and J by 8 bases. The CDR3 has 15 amino acids. Germline V gene data show CDR1 as SGDLS and CDR2 as YYNGEE. The part of the CDR3 DNA that was read is TGTGCCAGCAGCGTAGAGGACAGGGCACATTCACCC. Translated: CASSVEDRAHSP. The whole CDR3 region reads CASSVEDRAHSPLHF.

Comments on this clone: The read comes to an end 3 residues before the CDR3 does, leaving the germline J gene to fill in the end. V is TRBV15 and J is TRBJ2-1; unclear D gene. Trimming took off 1 base at V and 6 bases at J, with 7 bases between the two ends. The CDR3 is 13 amino acids. CDR1 and CDR2 from the germline V gene are LNHNV and YYDKDF (reference sequence). The sequenced part of the CDR3 DNA is TGTGCCACCAGCAGAGGCGTGTTCAATGAG. Translation: CATSRGVFNE. In full, the CDR3 reads CATSRGVFNEQFF.

Judged by frequency, this clone is medium-sized. The read falls 3 residues short of the CDR3 end, and the missing part is taken from the germline J gene. This chain joins TRBV18 and TRBJ2-2; D not resolved. This CDR3 contains 13 residues. Trimming stripped 4 bases from V and 1 base from J, with 4 bases between. Germline values: CDR1 KGHSH, CDR2 LQKENI. The CDR3 bases that were read are TGTGCCAGCTCACAGGGGAACACCGGGGAG. This sequence encodes CASSQGNTGE. The complete CDR3 sequence is CASSQGNTGELFF.

As regards this clone: The observed sequence ends 3 residues before the CDR3 terminus, with the missing tail filled in from the germline J gene. The chain carries TRBV5-1 and TRBJ2-2, with 7 nucleotides matching TRBD1. Germline values: CDR1 SGHRS, CDR2 YFSETQ. CDR3 length: 16 residues. V trimming: 3 bases; J trimming: 2 bases; junction bases outside the gene matches: 7. The CDR3 sequence is CASSWGWDRNTGELFF. Partial CDR3 DNA: TGCGCCAGCAGCTGGGGTTGGGACAGAAACACCGGGGAG.

Of note for this clone: Sequencing ends 3 residues short of the CDR3 end; the germline J gene provides the rest. The chain links TRBV7-6 to TRBJ2-1, with 9 bases fitting TRBD1. The CDR3 runs 16 residues. Per the germline V gene, CDR1 is SGHVS and CDR2 is FNYEAQ. The trim removed 3 bases at V and 6 bases at J, leaving 9 bases unmatched. The covered CDR3 bases are TGTGCCAGCAGCTTGGGGGGAGGGACAGGGCCCAATGAG. Its translation: CASSLGGGTGPNE. The CDR3 in its entirety is CASSLGGGTGPNEQFF.